The clone carrying this TCR beta chain was seen once. Antigen: not known. Molecular-barcoded quantitative 5'-RACE produced these TCR beta libraries. TCRdb redid the calling of the 5' RACE reads with MiXCR, one entry per CDR3 protein. Of about 90,000 distinct CDR3 sequences listed, under 30% were seen once; the top ten hold around three fifths. Germline V gene lookup returns CDR1 MDHEN and CDR2 SYDVKM. The CDR3 sequence is 16 residues long. Losses at the gene ends were 4 bases for V and 4 bases for J; bases not matched to a gene: 8. The data were obtained in a study of CD8 T cells in ankylosing spondylitis. The study's findings and limits: The study identified a TCR beta motif of roughly eight highly homologous variants that appeared characteristic of ankylosing spondylitis blood. A subset of motif variants has previously been described in the synovial fluid and blood of reactive arthritis.

The source material was blood, either unsorted or a sorted T cell fraction (not recorded which). The clonotype originates from a male donor with ankylosing spondylitis or in good health (not recorded which). The genes are TRBV28 and TRBJ1-1; 11 nucleotides align to TRBD1. CDR3 protein: CASSSPGQGGRTEAFF. The CDR3 region has the DNA TGTGCCAGCAGTTCCCCGGGACAGGGGGGTCGCACTGAAGCTTTCTTT.